This passage covers 24 T cell receptor beta chains from one sample sequenced in a study of cytomegalovirus exposure and HLA in healthy donors. Researchers ran the PCR with 60 Vbeta and 13 Jbeta primers. Clones were sequenced by immunoSEQ multiplex PCR, and TCRdb holds only the in-frame ones, with some missing. The sample holds roughly 120,000 clones, about 80% seen once. The specimen was PBMCs. Every receptor here comes from a female donor in good health and CMV-seropositive.

This clone was seen once. Distinct nucleotide sequences in the sample also encode this CDR3. The rearrangement joins TRBV19 to TRBJ1-2, with D perhaps TRBD1 (5 bases). The CDR3 length is 12 residues. CDR1 is LNHDA, CDR2 SQIVND, per germline (reference sequence). Trimming pared 7 bases from V and 5 bases from J, leaving 11 bases between. The CDR3 spells CASTPGGYGYTF. CDR3 coding DNA: TGTGCCAGTACCCCCGGGGGATATGGCTACACCTTC. The variable domain in full, completed from reference TRBV19 and TRBJ1-2, reads DGGITQSPKYLFRKEGQNVTLSCEQNLNHDAMYWYRQDPGQGLRLIYYSQIVNDFQKGDIAEGYSVSREKKESFPLTVTSAQKNPTAFYLCASTPGGYGYTFGSGTRLTVV.

This sequence joins TRBV18 and TRBJ2-5; D unresolved. There are 15 residues in the CDR3. V lost 3 bases and J 1 base, leaving 12 bases between the germline ends. Per the germline V gene, CDR1 is KGHSH and CDR2 is LQKENI. The CDR3 protein is CASSPYRVSQETQYF. CDR3 DNA: TGTGCCAGCTCACCCTATCGGGTTAGCCAAGAGACCCAGTACTTC.

This chain connects TRBV6-5 to TRBJ2-7; a possible D gene is TRBD1 (6 bases). This CDR3 spans 15 amino acids. Trimming took 0 bases from V and 9 from J, leaving 18 bases between them. Per germline, CDR1 MNHEY and CDR2 SVGAGI. This CDR3 is CASSYSAQGISRQYF. CDR3 bases: TGTGCCAGCAGTTACTCCGCCCAGGGGATCTCCCGGCAGTACTTC.

CDR3 protein: CASSPTGGTEAFF. DNA for the CDR3: TGTGCCAGTAGTCCGACCGGGGGCACTGAAGCTTTCTTT. This sequence joins TRBV19 and TRBJ1-1, with a possible D match to TRBD1 (5 bases). V shed 5 bases and J shed 4 bases, with 11 bases lying between them. This CDR3 is 13 amino acids long. Per the germline V gene, CDR1 is LNHDA and CDR2 is SQIVND (reference sequence).

This clone was observed a handful of times. CDR3 region: CASSLGGPISYEQYF. Written as DNA, the CDR3 is TGTGCCAGCAGCTTAGGGGGGCCCATCTCCTACGAGCAGTACTTC. The chain uses TRBV11-2 and TRBJ2-7, with a weak D call TRBD1 (6 bases). There are 15 residues in the CDR3. The V end lost 1 base, the J end lost 0 bases, and 10 bases lay between the germline ends. Germline V gene data show CDR1 as SGHAT and CDR2 as FQNNGV. Supplemented by reference TRBV11-2 and TRBJ2-7, the full variable domain reads EAGVAQSPRYKIIEKRQSVAFWCNPISGHATLYWYQQILGQGPKLLIQFQNNGVVDDSQLPKDRFSAERLKGVDSTLKIQPAKLEDSAVYLCASSLGGPISYEQYFGPGTRLTVT.

The genes are TRBV6-6 and TRBJ2-7; no reliable D call. V lost 9 bases and J 0 bases, leaving 12 bases between the germline ends. The length of the CDR3 is 13 residues. Per germline, CDR1 MNHNY and CDR2 SVGAGI (reference sequence). CDR3 residues: CASQAYNSYEQYF. The CDR3 bases are TGTGCCAGTCAGGCCTACAACTCCTACGAGCAGTACTTC.

This clone appeared once. V is TRBV5-1 and J is TRBJ1-3; D is possibly TRBD1 (5 bases). This CDR3 contains 15 residues. Trimming pared 2 bases from V and 4 bases from J, leaving 13 bases between. Germline V CDR1 and CDR2: SGHRS, YFSETQ. In DNA form, the CDR3 reads TGCGCCAGCAGCTTCATCGGGGGTCCAGGAAACACCATATATTTT. It translates to CASSFIGGPGNTIYF.

Here the CDR3 reads CASSLPGLPREQYF. The CDR3, as DNA: TGTGCCAGCAGCCTTCCGGGACTGCCACGCGAGCAGTACTTC. The V gene is TRBV14, the J gene TRBJ2-7, with D perhaps matching TRBD2 (6 bases). The CDR3 runs 14 residues. From germline, CDR1 is SGHDN and CDR2 FVKESK. The germline V and J ends were trimmed by 4 bases and 6 bases, with 16 bases remaining between them. Full variable domain (missing parts from reference TRBV14 and TRBJ2-7): EAGVTQFPSHSVIEKGQTVTLRCDPISGHDNLYWYRRVMGKEIKFLLHFVKESKQDESGMPNNRFLAERTGGTYSTLKVQPAELEDSGVYFCASSLPGLPREQYFGPGTRLTVT.

The chain joins TRBV5-1 to TRBJ1-3, with TRBD1 matching over 10 bases. In germline, CDR1 is SGHRS, CDR2 YFSETQ. The ends lost 4 bases at V and 2 bases at J; junction bases unmatched: 3. This CDR3 spans 15 amino acids. In DNA, the CDR3 is TGCGCCAGCAGCCGCGGGACAGGGGCTGGAAACACCATATATTTT. The encoded protein is CASSRGTGAGNTIYF.

The chain uses TRBV6-1 and TRBJ2-1, with TRBD2 as a possible D gene (7 bases). The V end lost 7 bases, the J end lost 6 bases, and 16 bases lay between the germline ends. The CDR3 runs 14 residues. Germline values: CDR1 MNHNS, CDR2 SASEGT. The CDR3 loop is CASKEKAGANEQFF. The CDR3, as DNA: TGTGCCAGCAAGGAGAAGGCGGGGGCCAATGAGCAGTTCTTC.

This clone was detected only once. J is TRBJ2-7 and V is TRBV19; D perhaps matches TRBD1 (6 bases). V lost 6 bases and J lost 3, with 12 bases in between. CDR1 LNHDA and CDR2 SQIVND come from the germline V gene (reference sequence). CDR3 size: 13 residues. CDR3 in DNA: TGTGCCAGTAGAGGAAAGGGGGACTACGAGCAGTACTTC. Its protein is CASRGKGDYEQYF.

The chain employs TRBV6-4 and TRBJ2-1, with 8 bases lining up with TRBD2. The CDR3 has 15 amino acids. Germline CDR1 reads MRHNA; CDR2 reads SNTAGT. V lost 2 bases and J lost 4; bases outside the gene matches: 4. Here the CDR3 reads CASSDGTSGYNEQFF. DNA of the CDR3: TGTGCCAGCAGTGACGGAACTAGCGGATACAATGAGCAGTTCTTC.

V is TRBV2 and J is TRBJ1-1, with D perhaps TRBD1 (6 bases). With 5 bases removed from V and 3 bases from J, the gap between germline ends came to 16 bases. Germline V CDR1 and CDR2: SNHLY, FYNNEI. This CDR3 spans 15 amino acids. In DNA form, the CDR3 reads TGTGCCAGCAGTAAATTACAGGGTAGCGACACTGAAGCTTTCTTT. Encoded protein: CASSKLQGSDTEAFF.

In DNA, the CDR3 is TGTGCCAGCAGTCAAGACAGGGGAAAAGCTTTCTTT. This codes for CASSQDRGKAFF. This chain joins TRBV27 and TRBJ1-1; TRBD1 aligns across 8 bases. The CDR3 loop spans 12 amino acids. CDR1 and CDR2 (germline): MNHEY, SMNVEV (reference sequence). After removal of 5 bases from V and 9 bases from J, the junction contained 5 bases not matched to a gene.

This chain joins TRBV6-1 and TRBJ2-1, with TRBD2 matching over 9 bases. Germline V CDR1 and CDR2: MNHNS, SASEGT. V dropped 4 bases and J dropped 4; count of bases not matched to a gene: 8. This CDR3 region has 16 residues. As DNA, the CDR3 is TGTGCCAGCAGTGGTAGACTAGCGGAACAATACAATGAGCAGTTCTTC. It translates to CASSGRLAEQYNEQFF.

The chain recombines TRBV6-5 with TRBJ1-6; 8 positions match TRBD1. This CDR3 contains 15 residues. Germline trimming cut 4 bases from V and 5 bases from J; bases unmatched to any gene: 4. Per germline, CDR1 MNHEY and CDR2 SVGAGI. CDR3 region: CASSWTGPHNSPLHF. CDR3 DNA: TGTGCCAGCAGTTGGACAGGGCCCCATAATTCACCCCTCCACTTT.

This clone has more than one count but fewer than ten. The chain recombines TRBV27 with TRBJ1-1; 8 bases line up with TRBD1. With V trimmed by 3 bases and J by 0 bases, 9 bases remained unmatched. Germline assignment: CDR1 MNHEY and CDR2 SMNVEV (reference sequence). The CDR3 has 17 amino acids. CDR3 residues: CASSFRTGLALNTEAFF. CDR3 DNA sequence: TGTGCCAGCAGTTTCCGGACAGGGCTTGCCTTGAACACTGAAGCTTTCTTT.

The chain uses TRBV7-2 and TRBJ1-3, with unresolved D. V was shortened by 0 bases and J by 3 bases, with 6 bases between the two germline ends. The CDR3 runs 14 residues. Per germline, CDR1 SGHTA and CDR2 FQGNSA. CDR3: CASSLAGGGNTIYF. Here the CDR3 DNA reads TGTGCCAGCAGCTTAGCGGGAGGTGGAAACACCATATATTTT. The whole variable domain, filled in from reference TRBV7-2 and TRBJ1-3, reads GAGVSQSPSNKVTEKGKDVELRCDPISGHTALYWYRQSLGQGLEFLIYFQGNSAPDKSGLPSDRFSAERTGGSVSTLTIQRTQQEDSAVYLCASSLAGGGNTIYFGEGSWLTVV.

V usage is TRBV9 and J usage is TRBJ2-7; D is perhaps TRBD2 (7 bases). V lost 8 bases to trimming and J lost 7 bases, with 22 bases between them. The germline V gene encodes CDR1 SGDLS and CDR2 YYNGEE. There are 14 residues in the CDR3. The CDR3 here is CASTPEGGSQEQYF. CDR3 coding DNA: TGTGCCAGTACCCCAGAGGGGGGGTCACAAGAGCAGTACTTC.

The rearrangement links TRBV5-6 to TRBJ1-6; 9 nucleotides align to TRBD1. The CDR3 covers 14 residues. Germline assignment: CDR1 SGHDT and CDR2 YYEEEE. The junction had 5 bases not matched to a gene; V was cut back by 4 bases and J by 9 bases. The CDR3 region is CASSRTGEGSPLHF. The CDR3 nucleotides are TGTGCCAGCAGCAGGACAGGGGAGGGTTCACCCCTCCACTTT.

The gene calls are TRBV6-1 and TRBJ2-5; maybe TRBD1 (8 bases). The germline V and J ends were trimmed by 8 bases and 4 bases, with 14 bases remaining between them. This CDR3 is built from 13 residues. Per the germline V gene, CDR1 is MNHNS and CDR2 is SASEGT. CDR3 residues: CASRTGGGETQYF. The CDR3 DNA reads as TGTGCCAGCCGTACAGGGGGGGGAGAGACCCAGTACTTC.

This clone was recorded a few times. The chain employs TRBV9 and TRBJ1-5, with D unclear. This CDR3 region has 11 residues. The ends were cut back, 5 bases at V and 8 bases at J, with 8 bases in the middle. Germline V CDR1 and CDR2: SGDLS, YYNGEE. The CDR3 nucleotides are TGTGCCAGCAGTGATGAGAAGCCCCAGCATTTT. Its protein is CASSDEKPQHF.

The chain combines TRBV5-1 with TRBJ2-7, with unresolved D. This CDR3 spans 13 amino acids. Germline CDR1 reads SGHRS; CDR2 reads YFSETQ. Trimming shortened V by 0 bases and J by 1 base, and 5 bases separated the two germline ends. CDR3 sequence: CASSLASSYEQYF. Here the CDR3 DNA reads TGCGCCAGCAGCTTGGCCAGTTCCTACGAGCAGTACTTC.

The V and J genes are TRBV4-3 and TRBJ2-7, with D perhaps matching TRBD2 (6 bases). Germline CDR1 is LGHNA and CDR2 is YSLEER. Deletions cut 0 bases from V and 6 bases from J, with 9 bases between. This CDR3 contains 13 residues. The CDR3 DNA reads TGCGCCAGCAGCCAAGATCGGAGGGTCGAGCAGTACTTC. Residues: CASSQDRRVEQYF.